These T cell receptor beta chains were read from a single sample in a study of metastatic and nonmetastatic thyroid tumors. Using MiXCR, TCRdb re-called clones from the PCR reads. The table has roughly 38,000 clones, around 20% seen once. The sequenced sample consisted of blood. The receptors here all came from a female donor with papillary thyroid cancer or a benign thyroid nodule (not recorded which). Some clones in this sample may be carry-over from other donors' samples. Each CDR3 is given with its conserved first and last residue. D genes are given only for firm matches. A clone size is listed for some rows: how often the clone was seen (once, few, many), or a class if it is expanded.

v_call	j_call	d_call	clone_size	cdr3_nt	cdr3_aa
TRBV7-2	TRBJ2-1	NA	many	TGTGCCAGCAGCAACCTGAATGAGCAGTTCTTC	CASSNLNEQFF
TRBV20-1	TRBJ2-1	NA	once	TGCAGTGCTAGAGCTCCGGCAGGGATCCCTAAATCCTACAATGAGCAGTTCTTC	CSARAPAGIPKSYNEQFF
TRBV2	TRBJ2-7	NA	many	TGTGCCAGCAGAAGGGCAGGAATCTACGAGCAGTACTTC	CASRRAGIYEQYF
TRBV20-1	TRBJ2-7	TRBD2	many	TGCAGTGCTCCTACTAGCGGTAGCTCCTACGAGCAGTACTTC	CSAPTSGSSYEQYF
TRBV7-2	TRBJ2-2	TRBD1	NA	TGTGCCAGCAGCTCGATGGACAGGTCCACCGGGGAGCTGTTTTTT	CASSSMDRSTGELFF
TRBV7-3	TRBJ1-1	TRBD1	NA	TGTGCCAGCAGCCCCTACAGGGGAACTGAAGCTTTCTTT	CASSPYRGTEAFF
TRBV4-1	TRBJ1-4	NA	many	TGCGCCAGCAGCCAGCCCATCGAGACCGATGAAAAACTGTTTTTT	CASSQPIETDEKLFF
TRBV28	TRBJ2-5	TRBD2	many	TGTGCCAGCAGTACCCTAGCGGGTATAAAAGAGACCCAGTACTTC	CASSTLAGIKETQYF
TRBV6-1	TRBJ1-1	NA	many	TGTGCCAGCAGTTCCGTTCTTCAGAACACTGAAGCTTTCTTT	CASSSVLQNTEAFF
TRBV5-1	TRBJ2-6	TRBD2	NA	TGCGCCAGCAGCTTGCTTTCGGGAGGTCCCTCGCAGGGGGCCAACGTCCTGACTTTC	CASSLLSGGPSQGANVLTF
TRBV7-2	TRBJ2-7	TRBD2	NA	TGTGCCAGCAGCTCGTGGCGGGAGTTTACCTACGAGCAGTACTTC	CASSSWREFTYEQYF
TRBV7-9	TRBJ1-2	NA	NA	TGTGCCAGCAGCGCGGAACAGGGTATAAACTATGGCTACGCCTTC	CASSAEQGINYGYAF